Below, 18 T cell receptor beta chains from the same sample are listed, as sequenced in a study of blood T cell repertoires in COVID-19. Repertoires were generated with immunoSEQ multiplex PCR, while TCRdb's copy carries only in-frame clones and drops some. The top ten hold around 3.4% of the sample, which has 60,000 to 90,000 clones, roughly 84% seen once. The sequenced sample was peripheral blood. These TCRs come from a man between 50 and 59 years old with acute or convalescent COVID-19.

V is TRBV9 and J is TRBJ2-2, with TRBD1 matching 7 bases. Trimming removed 5 bases from V and 6 bases from J; junction bases left unmatched: 7. Germline lookup yields CDR1 SGDLS and CDR2 YYNGEE. This CDR3 has 14 residues. DNA for the CDR3: TGTGCCAGCAGTGGGACAGCCGAGGCCGGGGAGCTGTTTTTT. It specifies CASSGTAEAGELFF.

The chain has TRBV6-5 and TRBJ1-1, with 7 bases that match TRBD1. Germline V lookup: CDR1 MNHEY, CDR2 SVGAGI. This CDR3 spans 14 amino acids. The V and J ends lost 4 bases and 4 bases, in that order; junction bases with no gene match: 6. The CDR3 DNA follows: TGTGCCAGCAGTTTCGTCTCAGGGGGCACTGAAGCTTTCTTT. Amino acid sequence: CASSFVSGGTEAFF.

The chain couples TRBV18 to TRBJ2-7, with TRBD2 identical over 14 bases. J gave up 7 bases and V 4 bases, and 9 bases lay outside the gene matches. Germline loops: CDR1 KGHSH, CDR2 LQKENI. CDR3 size: 16 residues. In nucleotides, the CDR3 is TGTGCCAGCTCACAACCGGGACTAGCGGGAGCTAGTGAGCAGTACTTC. As protein: CASSQPGLAGASEQYF.

In its sample, this clone was seen once. V gene TRBV15 combines with J gene TRBJ2-5; 9 bases match TRBD1. The ends lost 3 bases at V and 4 bases at J; junction bases unmatched: 9. The CDR3 is 16 residues long. Germline assignment: CDR1 LNHNV and CDR2 YYDKDF (reference sequence). The chain's CDR3 is CATSREGGTGRETQYF. CDR3 bases: TGTGCCACCAGCAGGGAAGGCGGGACAGGGCGAGAGACCCAGTACTTC.

V usage is TRBV5-3 and J usage is TRBJ1-5, with TRBD1 matching over 8 bases. TRBV5-3 is filed as an ORF, its function uncertain. The V segment lost 3 bases and the J segment 1 base; nucleotides outside the gene matches: 21. The CDR3 totals 21 residues. The CDR3 DNA reads TGTGCCAGAAGCTCCTGTTGGGACAGGCCTATCACAGGGGGGAGCAATCAGCCCCAGCATTTT. Its translation is CARSSCWDRPITGGSNQPQHF.

The gene calls are TRBV9 and TRBJ2-3, with TRBD1 identical over 8 bases. V dropped 3 bases and J dropped 0; count of bases not matched to a gene: 12. Germline-derived CDR1 and CDR2 are SGDLS and YYNGEE. This CDR3 has 18 amino acids. The CDR3 DNA reads as TGTGCCAGCAGCGCCCAGGGGGCCGGACCCTCTAGCACAGATACGCAGTATTTT. It specifies CASSAQGAGPSSTDTQYF. Filled out from reference TRBV9 and TRBJ2-3, the complete variable domain reads DSGVTQTPKHLITATGQRVTLRCSPRSGDLSVYWYQQSLDQGLQFLIQYYNGEERAKGNILERFSAQQFPDLHSELNLSSLELGDSALYFCASSAQGAGPSSTDTQYFGPGTRLTVL.

This chain uses TRBV18 with TRBJ2-2, with TRBD1 matching over 9 bases. The CDR3 consists of 16 residues. V was clipped by 3 bases and J by 4 bases; unmatched bases: 6. The germline V gene has CDR1 KGHSH and CDR2 LQKENI. This CDR3 is CASSPFGTGSTGELFF. CDR3 DNA: TGTGCCAGCTCACCCTTTGGGACAGGGTCCACCGGGGAGCTGTTTTTT.

The J gene is TRBJ1-1, the V gene TRBV10-3, with TRBD1 as a possible D gene (5 bases). Deletions cut 3 bases from V and 3 bases from J, with 11 bases between. Germline values: CDR1 ENHRY, CDR2 SYGVKD. The CDR3 totals 14 residues. CDR3 sequence: CAISDRGGDTEAFF. CDR3 bases: TGTGCCATCAGTGATAGGGGCGGTGACACTGAAGCTTTCTTT.

This chain connects TRBV6-5 to TRBJ1-6; D is undetermined. The CDR3 length is 14 residues. V shed 2 bases and J shed 5 bases, with 7 bases lying between them. The germline gives CDR1 MNHEY, CDR2 SVGAGI. The CDR3 is CASSYVHNNSPLHF. Here the CDR3 DNA reads TGTGCCAGCAGTTACGTACACAATAATTCACCCCTCCACTTT.

This chain connects TRBV6-2 or TRBV6-3 to TRBJ2-7; 9 nucleotides agree with TRBD2. Germline values: CDR1 MNHEY, CDR2 SVGEGT. The junction had 3 bases not matched to a gene; V was cut back by 0 bases and J by 6 bases. CDR3 length equals 14 residues. The CDR3 loop reads CASSYSGLAAEQYF. The CDR3 DNA follows: TGTGCCAGCAGTTACTCGGGACTAGCCGCCGAGCAGTACTTC.

CDR3 nucleotide sequence: TGTGCCAGCAGTGAAGCTGGCGGGGCCAATGGAAACACCATATATTTT. Its translation: CASSEAGGANGNTIYF. The chain carries TRBV6-1 and TRBJ1-3; possible D gene TRBD1, 5 bases. The germline V gene has CDR1 MNHNS and CDR2 SASEGT. V was cut by 0 bases and J by 3 bases, with 12 bases left in between. This CDR3 is built from 16 residues.

The chain joins TRBV5-1 to TRBJ2-1; possible D gene TRBD2, 5 bases. CDR1 SGHRS and CDR2 YFSETQ come from the germline V gene. The CDR3 has 15 amino acids. V was trimmed by 5 bases and J by 0 bases, leaving 12 bases between them. The CDR3 nucleotides read TGCGCCAGCAGTGGAGCGGAGAGCTCCTACAATGAGCAGTTCTTC. It codes for CASSGAESSYNEQFF. The full variable domain, in which reference TRBV5-1 and TRBJ2-1 provide the parts outside the CDR3, is KAGVTQTPRYLIKTRGQQVTLSCSPISGHRSVSWYQQTPGQGLQFLFEYFSETQRNKGNFPGRFSGRQFSNSRSEMNVSTLELGDSALYLCASSGAESSYNEQFFGPGTRLTVL.

The genes are TRBV25-1 and TRBJ1-2; possible D gene TRBD1, 5 bases. Trimming shortened V by 6 bases and J by 8 bases, and 16 bases separated the two germline ends. The CDR3 extends over 13 amino acids. Germline lookup yields CDR1 MGHDK and CDR2 SYGVNS. CDR3: CASRTGDFSGYTF. In DNA, the CDR3 is TGTGCCAGCAGGACGGGGGACTTTTCCGGCTACACCTTC.

The chain has TRBV6-5 and TRBJ2-1; 8 bases align to TRBD2. Trimming at V came to 8 bases and at J to 15 bases, leaving 18 bases not matched to a gene. The CDR3 has 14 residues. The germline CDR1 and CDR2 sequences are MNHEY and SVGAGI. CDR3 coding DNA: TGTGCCAGCTTGGGCAGTAGGGCAGCGGGAGTGCTGTTCTTC. Translating it yields CASLGSRAAGVLFF.

CDR3 coding DNA: TGTGCCAGCACCCTGAACACCGGGGAGCTGTTTTTT. Encoded protein: CASTLNTGELFF. V is TRBV2 and J is TRBJ2-2; D is unclear. The germline V and J ends were trimmed by 7 bases and 1 base, with 4 bases remaining between them. The germline CDR1 and CDR2 sequences are SNHLY and FYNNEI. This CDR3 has 12 residues.

This chain connects TRBV6-5 to TRBJ2-7, with 7 bases lining up with TRBD1. CDR3 length equals 14 residues. Germline trimming cut 2 bases from V and 1 base from J; bases unmatched to any gene: 2. Looked up from germline, CDR1 is MNHEY and CDR2 is SVGAGI. CDR3 nucleotides: TGTGCCAGCAGTTACGGGACAGAGTCCTACGAGCAGTACTTC. Translating it yields CASSYGTESYEQYF.

V and J are TRBV28 and TRBJ1-6, with TRBD1 matching over 10 bases. Germline lookup yields CDR1 MDHEN and CDR2 SYDVKM. With V trimmed by 2 bases and J by 9 bases, 4 bases remained unmatched. This CDR3 has 15 residues. CDR3 sequence: CASSLPGQGISPLHF. The CDR3 nucleotides read TGTGCCAGCAGTTTACCGGGACAGGGGATTTCACCCCTCCACTTT.

The genes are TRBV12-3 or TRBV12-4 and TRBJ2-1; TRBD1 matches 8 bases. The CDR3 loop spans 13 amino acids. The V gene end was trimmed by 6 bases and the J gene end by 10 bases; junction bases not matched to a gene: 8. The CDR3 loop is CASSANRDREQFF. Written as DNA, the CDR3 is TGTGCCAGCAGCGCGAACAGGGACAGGGAGCAGTTCTTC.